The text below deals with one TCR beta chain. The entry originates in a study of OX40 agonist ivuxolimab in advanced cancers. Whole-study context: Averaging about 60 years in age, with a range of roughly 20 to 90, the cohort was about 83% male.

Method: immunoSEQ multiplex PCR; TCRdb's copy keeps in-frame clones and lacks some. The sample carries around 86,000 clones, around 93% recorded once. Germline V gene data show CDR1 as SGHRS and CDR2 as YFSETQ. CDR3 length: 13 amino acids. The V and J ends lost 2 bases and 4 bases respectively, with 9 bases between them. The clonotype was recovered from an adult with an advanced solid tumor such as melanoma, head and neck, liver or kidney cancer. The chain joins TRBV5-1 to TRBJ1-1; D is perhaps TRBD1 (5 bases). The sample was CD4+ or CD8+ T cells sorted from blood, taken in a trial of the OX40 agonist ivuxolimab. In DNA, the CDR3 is TGCGCCAGCAGCTTAGGCAGGGTCACTGAAGCTTTCTTT. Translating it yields CASSLGRVTEAFF.